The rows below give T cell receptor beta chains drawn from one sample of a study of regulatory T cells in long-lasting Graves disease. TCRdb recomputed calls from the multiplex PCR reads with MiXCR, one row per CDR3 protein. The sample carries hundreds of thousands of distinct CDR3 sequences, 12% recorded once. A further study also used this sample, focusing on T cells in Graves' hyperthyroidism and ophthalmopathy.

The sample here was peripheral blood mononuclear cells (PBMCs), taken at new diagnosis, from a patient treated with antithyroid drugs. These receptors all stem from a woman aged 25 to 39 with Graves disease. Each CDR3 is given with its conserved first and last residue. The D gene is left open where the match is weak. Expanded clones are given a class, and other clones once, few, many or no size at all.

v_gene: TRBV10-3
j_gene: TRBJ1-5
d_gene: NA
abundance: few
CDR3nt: TGTGCCATCAGTGAAGAGTACCACCAGCCCCAGCATTTT
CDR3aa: CAISEEYHQPQHF

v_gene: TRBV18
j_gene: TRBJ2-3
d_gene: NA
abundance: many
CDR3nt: TGTGCCAGCTCATCCTTGTATGCCGATACGCAGTATTTT
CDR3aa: CASSSLYADTQYF

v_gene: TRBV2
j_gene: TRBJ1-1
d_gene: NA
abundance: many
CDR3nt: TGTGCCAGCAGTAAGTTCATGAACACTGAAGCTTTCTTT
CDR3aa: CASSKFMNTEAFF

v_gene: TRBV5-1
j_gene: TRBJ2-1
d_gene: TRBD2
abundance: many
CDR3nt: TGCGCCAGCAGCTTACTAGCGGTTGGCGGCAATGAGCAGTTCTTC
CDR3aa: CASSLLAVGGNEQFF

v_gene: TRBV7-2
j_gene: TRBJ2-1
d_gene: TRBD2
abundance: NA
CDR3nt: TGTGCCAGCAGCTTAGTGGGGGGGACTAGCGGGGGTGAGCAGTTCTTC
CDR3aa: CASSLVGGTSGGEQFF

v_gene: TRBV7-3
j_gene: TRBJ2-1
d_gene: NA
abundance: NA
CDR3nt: TGTGCCAGCAGCTTAACCTCAGGGATGTCCTACAATGAGCAGTTCTTC
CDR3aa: CASSLTSGMSYNEQFF

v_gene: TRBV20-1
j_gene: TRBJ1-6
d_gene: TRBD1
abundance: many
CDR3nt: TGCAGTGCTAGAAAAGGGACAGGGGGACTTGAATCACCCCTCCACTTT
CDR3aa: CSARKGTGGLESPLHF

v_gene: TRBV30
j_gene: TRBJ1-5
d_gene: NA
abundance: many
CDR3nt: TGTGCCTGGAGTGTACGCGAACAGCCCCAGCATTTT
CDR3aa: CAWSVREQPQHF

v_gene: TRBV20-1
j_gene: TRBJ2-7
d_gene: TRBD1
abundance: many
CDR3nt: TGCAGTGCTAGAGATCCGGGACAGGGGTACGAGCAGTACTTC
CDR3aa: CSARDPGQGYEQYF

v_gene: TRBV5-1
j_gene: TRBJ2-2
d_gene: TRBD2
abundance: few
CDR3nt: TGCGCCAGCAGCAACACTAGCGCCACCGGGGAGCTGTTTTTT
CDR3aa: CASSNTSATGELFF

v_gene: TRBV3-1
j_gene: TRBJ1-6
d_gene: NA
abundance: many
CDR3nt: TGTGCCAGCAGCCAAGCACAGCAGGATTCACCCCTCCACTTT
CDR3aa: CASSQAQQDSPLHF

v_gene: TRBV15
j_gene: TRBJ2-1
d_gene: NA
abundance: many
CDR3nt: TGTGCCACCAGTCCCCAAGGGGTAGGGCATGAGCAGTTCTTC
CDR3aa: CATSPQGVGHEQFF

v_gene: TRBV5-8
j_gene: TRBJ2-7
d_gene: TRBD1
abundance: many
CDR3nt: TGTGCCAGCAGCCCGAGCCGGGACAGCTACGAGCAGTACTTC
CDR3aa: CASSPSRDSYEQYF

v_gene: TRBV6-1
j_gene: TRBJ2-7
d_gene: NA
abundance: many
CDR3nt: TGTGCCAGCAGTGAAGTTGGCAGACCGACCTACGAGCAGTACTTC
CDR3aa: CASSEVGRPTYEQYF

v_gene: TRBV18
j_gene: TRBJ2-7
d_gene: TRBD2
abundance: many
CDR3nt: TGTGCCAGCTCACTAGATAGCGGGAGATTAAGCGAGCAGTACTTC
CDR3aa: CASSLDSGRLSEQYF

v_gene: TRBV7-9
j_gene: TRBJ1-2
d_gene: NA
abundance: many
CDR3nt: TGTGCCAGCACTTACGAGGGCAGCTCCTATGGCTACACCTTC
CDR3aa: CASTYEGSSYGYTF

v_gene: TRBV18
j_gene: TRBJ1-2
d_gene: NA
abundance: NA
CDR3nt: TGTGCCAGCTCACCGGCGGGGAAAGACTTCTATGGCTACACCTTC
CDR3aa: CASSPAGKDFYGYTF

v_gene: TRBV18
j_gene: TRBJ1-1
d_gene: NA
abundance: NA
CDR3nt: TGTGCCAGCTCACTATTAGACACAGGGTGGACTGAAGCTTTCTTT
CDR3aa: CASSLLDTGWTEAFF

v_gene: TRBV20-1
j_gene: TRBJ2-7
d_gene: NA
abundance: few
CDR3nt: TGCAGTGCCCCGGTGCAGTTGGAGCAGTACTTC
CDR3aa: CSAPVQLEQYF

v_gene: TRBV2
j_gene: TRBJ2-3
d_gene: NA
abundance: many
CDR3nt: TGTGCCAGCAGTTTACCTAGGAGAACGGGAGATACGCAGTATTTT
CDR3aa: CASSLPRRTGDTQYF

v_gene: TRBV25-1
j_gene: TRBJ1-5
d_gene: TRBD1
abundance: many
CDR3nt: TGTGCCAGCAGTGACGGACAGGGGTTGTCCAATCAGCCCCAGCATTTT
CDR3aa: CASSDGQGLSNQPQHF

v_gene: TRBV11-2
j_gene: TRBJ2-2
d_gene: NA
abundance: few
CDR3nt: TGTGCCAGCAGCTTACTACATGAGAACACCGGGGAGCTGTTTTTT
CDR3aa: CASSLLHENTGELFF